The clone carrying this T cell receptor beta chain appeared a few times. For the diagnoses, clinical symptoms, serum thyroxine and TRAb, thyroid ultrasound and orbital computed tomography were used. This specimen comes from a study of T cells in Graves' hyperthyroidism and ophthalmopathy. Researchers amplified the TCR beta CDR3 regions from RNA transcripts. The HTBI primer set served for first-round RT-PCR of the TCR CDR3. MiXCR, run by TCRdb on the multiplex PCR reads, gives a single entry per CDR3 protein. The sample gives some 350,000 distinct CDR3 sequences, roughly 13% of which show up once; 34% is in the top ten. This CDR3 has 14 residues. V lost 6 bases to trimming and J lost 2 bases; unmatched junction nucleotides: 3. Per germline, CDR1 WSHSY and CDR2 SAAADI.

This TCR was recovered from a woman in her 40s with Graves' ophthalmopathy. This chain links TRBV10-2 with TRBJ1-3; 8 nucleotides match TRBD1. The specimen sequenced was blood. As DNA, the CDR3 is TGCGCCAGCAGACCGGGACAGGCTGGAAACACCATATATTTT. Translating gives CASRPGQAGNTIYF.